This entry features one TCR beta chain sequence. Its matching antigen is unknown. Profiled with immunoSEQ multiplex PCR; TCRdb holds only in-frame clones, not every one. Here the sample spans 57,000 or so clones, more than 80% being singletons. The data belong to a study of T cell responses to AZD1222 COVID-19 vaccine. Broader study findings: Vaccine-associated CD4 TCRs ranged over spike, dominating at 160-218 and 743-854. Seropositive at baseline were only 5 to 7 AZD1222 recipients.

Germline-derived CDR1 and CDR2 are GTSNPN and SVGIG (reference sequence). The CDR3 extends over 15 amino acids. V was cut by 0 bases and J by 1 base, with 12 bases left in between. The chain recombines TRBV30 with TRBJ1-2; no clear D gene. This TCR was recovered from an adult in good health. Sample: peripheral blood, taken on day 0 of MenACWY control vaccination. The chain's CDR3 is CAWSVSAGDNYGYTF. DNA of the CDR3: TGTGCCTGGAGTGTGTCAGCCGGGGATAACTATGGCTACACCTTC.